This T cell receptor beta chain stems from a study of cytomegalovirus exposure and HLA in healthy donors. Notes on the study in general: The authors considered a cluster of highly shared sequence variants likely to be a sequencing artifact.

Germline lookup yields CDR1 SEHNR and CDR2 FQNEAQ (reference sequence). Trimming stripped 5 bases from V and 4 bases from J, with 17 bases between. CDR3 length equals 15 residues. Vbeta (60) and Jbeta (13) primers were used in the PCR. Clones were read by immunoSEQ multiplex PCR, and TCRdb kept only the in-frame ones, dropping some. The data hold over 75,000 clones, with more than 75% observed a single time. As concerns this clone: Its antigen is not known.

The genes are TRBV7-9 and TRBJ1-2, with D tentatively TRBD1 (6 bases). The sample comprised PBMCs. This TCR came from a woman in her fifties or sixties in good health and CMV-seronegative. The CDR3 region has the DNA TGTGCCAGCAGCCCCGGCGTAGCCAGGGGCTATGGCTACACCTTC. Translation gives CASSPGVARGYGYTF.